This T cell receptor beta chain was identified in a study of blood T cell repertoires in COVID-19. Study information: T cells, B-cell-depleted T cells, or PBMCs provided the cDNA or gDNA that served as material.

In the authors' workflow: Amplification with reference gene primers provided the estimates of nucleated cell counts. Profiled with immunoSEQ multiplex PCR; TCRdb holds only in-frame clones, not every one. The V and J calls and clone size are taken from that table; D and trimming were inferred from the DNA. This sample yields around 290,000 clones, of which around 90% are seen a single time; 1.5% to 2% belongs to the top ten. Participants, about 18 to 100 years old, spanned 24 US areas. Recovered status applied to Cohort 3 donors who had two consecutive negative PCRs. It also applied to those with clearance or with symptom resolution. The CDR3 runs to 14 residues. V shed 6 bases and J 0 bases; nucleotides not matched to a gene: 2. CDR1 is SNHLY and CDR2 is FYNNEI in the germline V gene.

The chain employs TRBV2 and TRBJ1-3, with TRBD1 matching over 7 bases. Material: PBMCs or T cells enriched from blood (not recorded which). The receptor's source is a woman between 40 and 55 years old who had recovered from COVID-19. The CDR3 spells CASSDRVSGNTIYF. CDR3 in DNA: TGTGCCAGCAGCGACAGGGTCTCTGGAAACACCATATATTTT. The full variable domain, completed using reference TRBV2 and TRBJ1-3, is EPEVTQTPSHQVTQMGQEVILRCVPISNHLYFYWYRQILGQKVEFLVSFYNNEISEKSEIFDDQFSVERPDGSNFTLKIRSTKLEDSAMYFCASSDRVSGNTIYFGEGSWLTVV.